Detailed here is one T cell receptor beta chain. Its specificity is unknown. Cultured CD4+ T cells had their DNA profiled by the Oncomine TCR Beta short-read assay. TCRdb reanalysed the PCR reads using MiXCR and keeps one entry per CDR3 protein. The sample has some 10,000 distinct CDR3 sequences, about 42% seen once. Treatment denoted: 10-day PBMC culture with coronavirus spike peptide pools or control peptides (ViraFEST assay). ViraFEST expanded antigen-specific T cells with peptide pools, then sequenced TCRs. The data derive from a study of vaccination and CD4 T cells after COVID-19. Study-level background: Overlapping spike peptides from SARS-CoV-2, HCoV-NL63, HCoV-OC43 and HCoV-229E served to stimulate the cells. Control cultures received a CEFX pool, an HIV-1 Nef pool, or no peptide.

Study-level results: A median of around 86% of reactive clones, in convalescent patients, became evident only post-vaccination.

Between the trimmed V and J ends, which lost 6 bases and 0 bases, there was a span of 17 bases. Germline-derived CDR1 and CDR2 are GTSNPN and SVGIG (reference sequence). This CDR3 is 15 amino acids long. The clonotype comes from a human donor who had recovered from COVID-19. The source material was CD4+ T cells from blood, cultured in vitro. This sequence joins TRBV30 and TRBJ1-1; D uncertain. The CDR3 loop reads CACPGVAGLNTEAFF. DNA for the CDR3: TGTGCCTGCCCCGGGGTCGCTGGTCTGAACACTGAAGCTTTCTTT.